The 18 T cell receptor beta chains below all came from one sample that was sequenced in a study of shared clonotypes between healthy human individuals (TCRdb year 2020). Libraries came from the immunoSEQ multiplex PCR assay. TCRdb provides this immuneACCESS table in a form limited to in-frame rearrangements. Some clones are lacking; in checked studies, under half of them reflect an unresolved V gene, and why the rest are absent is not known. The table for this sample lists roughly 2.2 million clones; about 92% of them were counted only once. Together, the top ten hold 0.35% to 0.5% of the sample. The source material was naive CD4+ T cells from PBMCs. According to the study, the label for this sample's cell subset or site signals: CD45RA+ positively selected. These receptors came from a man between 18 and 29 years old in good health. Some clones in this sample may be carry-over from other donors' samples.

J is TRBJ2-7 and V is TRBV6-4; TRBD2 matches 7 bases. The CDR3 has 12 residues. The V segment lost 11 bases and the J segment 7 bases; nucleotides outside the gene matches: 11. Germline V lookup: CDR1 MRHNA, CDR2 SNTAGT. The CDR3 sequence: CAPTGGRAEQYF. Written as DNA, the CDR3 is TGTGCCCCCACGGGGGGAAGAGCAGAGCAGTACTTC.

In DNA form, the CDR3 reads TGCAGCGTTGAATTCTCGGCAGATACGCAGTATTTT. Residues: CSVEFSADTQYF. The chain uses TRBV29-1 and TRBJ2-3; D gene unclear. Trimming shortened V by 2 bases and J by 4 bases, and 7 bases separated the two germline ends. CDR1 is SQVTM, CDR2 ANQGSEA, per germline. The CDR3 totals 12 residues.

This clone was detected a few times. The CDR3 sequence is CASSLWTAPPQHF. In DNA, the CDR3 is TGTGCCAGCAGCCTCTGGACCGCTCCGCCCCAGCATTTT. The genes are TRBV7-8 and TRBJ1-5; no clear D. The CDR3 contains 13 residues. Germline assignment: CDR1 SGHVS and CDR2 FQNEAQ. V was cut by 5 bases and J by 9 bases, with 14 bases left in between.

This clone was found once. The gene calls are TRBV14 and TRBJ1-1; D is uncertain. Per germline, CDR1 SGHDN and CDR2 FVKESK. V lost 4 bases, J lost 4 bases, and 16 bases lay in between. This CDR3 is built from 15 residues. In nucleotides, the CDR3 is TGTGCCAGCAGCCCGGGATTCTGGGTTGGCACTGAAGCTTTCTTT. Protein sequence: CASSPGFWVGTEAFF.

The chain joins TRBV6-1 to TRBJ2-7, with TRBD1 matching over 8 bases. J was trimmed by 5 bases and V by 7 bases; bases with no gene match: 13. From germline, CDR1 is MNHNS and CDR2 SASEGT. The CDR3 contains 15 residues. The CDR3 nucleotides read TGTGCCAGCATCACTCCCGGGACAGGTTTTAACGAGCAGTACTTC. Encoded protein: CASITPGTGFNEQYF.

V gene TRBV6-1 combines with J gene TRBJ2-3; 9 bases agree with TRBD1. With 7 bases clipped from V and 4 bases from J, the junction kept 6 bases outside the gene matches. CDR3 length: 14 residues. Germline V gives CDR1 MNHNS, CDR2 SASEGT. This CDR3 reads CASIQGASADTQYF. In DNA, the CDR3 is TGTGCCAGCATACAGGGGGCCAGCGCAGATACGCAGTATTTT.

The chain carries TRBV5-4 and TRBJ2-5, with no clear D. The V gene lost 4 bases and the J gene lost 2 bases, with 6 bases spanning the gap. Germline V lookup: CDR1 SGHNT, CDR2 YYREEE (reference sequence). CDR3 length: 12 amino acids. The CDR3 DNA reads TGTGCCAGCAGCCGGCAACAAGAGACCCAGTACTTC. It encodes CASSRQQETQYF.

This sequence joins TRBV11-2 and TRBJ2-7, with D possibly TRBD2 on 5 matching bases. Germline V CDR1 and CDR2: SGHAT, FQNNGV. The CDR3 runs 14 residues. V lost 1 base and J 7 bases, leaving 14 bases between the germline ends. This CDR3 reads CASSLVRGSEEQYF. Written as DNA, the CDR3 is TGTGCCAGCAGCTTAGTCCGCGGGTCGGAGGAGCAGTACTTC.

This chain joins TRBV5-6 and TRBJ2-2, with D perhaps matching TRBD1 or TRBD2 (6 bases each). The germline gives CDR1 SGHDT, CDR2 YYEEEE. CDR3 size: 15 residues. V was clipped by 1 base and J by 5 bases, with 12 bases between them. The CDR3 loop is CASSLTGAGTGELFF. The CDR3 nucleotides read TGTGCCAGCAGCTTGACGGGGGCAGGAACCGGGGAGCTGTTTTTT. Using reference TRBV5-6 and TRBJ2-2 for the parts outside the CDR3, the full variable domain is DAGVTQSPTHLIKTRGQQVTLRCSPKSGHDTVSWYQQALGQGPQFIFQYYEEEERQRGNFPDRFSGHQFPNYSSELNVNALLLGDSALYLCASSLTGAGTGELFFGEGSRLTVL.

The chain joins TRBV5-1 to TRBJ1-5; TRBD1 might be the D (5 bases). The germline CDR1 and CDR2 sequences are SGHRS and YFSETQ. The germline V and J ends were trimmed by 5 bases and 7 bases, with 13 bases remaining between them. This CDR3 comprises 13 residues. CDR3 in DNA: TGCGCCAGCAGTTTTTATGGGGGGCAGCCCCAGCATTTT. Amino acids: CASSFYGGQPQHF.

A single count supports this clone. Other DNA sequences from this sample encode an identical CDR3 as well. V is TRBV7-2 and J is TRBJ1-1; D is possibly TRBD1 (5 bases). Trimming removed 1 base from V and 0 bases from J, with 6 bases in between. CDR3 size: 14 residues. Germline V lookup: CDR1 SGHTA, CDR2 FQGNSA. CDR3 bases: TGTGCCAGCAGCTTAGGACAGCTGAACACTGAAGCTTTCTTT. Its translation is CASSLGQLNTEAFF.

The CDR3 nucleotides are TGTGCCAGCAGCTTGGCGCCCCGGGAGCAGTACTTC. The encoded protein is CASSLAPREQYF. This rearrangement joins TRBV7-2 to TRBJ2-7; D gene unclear. Between the trimmed V and J ends, which lost 3 bases and 7 bases, there was a span of 10 bases. CDR1 and CDR2 (germline): SGHTA, FQGNSA. The CDR3 covers 12 residues.

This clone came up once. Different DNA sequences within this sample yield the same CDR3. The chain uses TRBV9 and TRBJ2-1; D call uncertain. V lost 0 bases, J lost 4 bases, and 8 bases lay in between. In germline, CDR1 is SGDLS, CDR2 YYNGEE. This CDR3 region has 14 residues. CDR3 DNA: TGTGCCAGCAGCGTAGGTGGACCTTACAATGAGCAGTTCTTC. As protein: CASSVGGPYNEQFF.

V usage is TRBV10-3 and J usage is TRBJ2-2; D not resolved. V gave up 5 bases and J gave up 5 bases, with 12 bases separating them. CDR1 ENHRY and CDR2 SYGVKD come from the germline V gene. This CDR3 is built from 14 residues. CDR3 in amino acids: CAISQTETTGELFF. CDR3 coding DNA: TGTGCCATCAGTCAAACGGAAACTACCGGGGAGCTGTTTTTT.

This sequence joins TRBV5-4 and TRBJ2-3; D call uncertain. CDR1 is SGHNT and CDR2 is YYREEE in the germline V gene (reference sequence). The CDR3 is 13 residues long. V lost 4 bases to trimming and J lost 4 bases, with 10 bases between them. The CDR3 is CASSRTQADTQYF. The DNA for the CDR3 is TGTGCCAGCAGCCGCACCCAAGCAGATACGCAGTATTTT.

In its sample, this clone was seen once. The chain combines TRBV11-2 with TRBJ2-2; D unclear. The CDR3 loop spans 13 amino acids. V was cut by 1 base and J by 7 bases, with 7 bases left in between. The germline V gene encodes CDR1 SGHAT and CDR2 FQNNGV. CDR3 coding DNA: TGTGCCAGCAGCTTAGTTACAAACGGGGAGCTGTTTTTT. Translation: CASSLVTNGELFF.

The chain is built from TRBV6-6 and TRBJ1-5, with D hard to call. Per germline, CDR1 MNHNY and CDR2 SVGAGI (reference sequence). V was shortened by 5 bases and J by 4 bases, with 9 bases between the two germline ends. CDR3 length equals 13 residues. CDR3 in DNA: TGTGCCAGCAGTGACGACGGGAATCAGCCCCAGCATTTT. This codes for CASSDDGNQPQHF.

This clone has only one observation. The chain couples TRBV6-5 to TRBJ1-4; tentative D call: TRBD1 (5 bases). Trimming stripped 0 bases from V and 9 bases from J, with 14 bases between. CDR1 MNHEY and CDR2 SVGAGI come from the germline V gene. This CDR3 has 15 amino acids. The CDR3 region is CASSYSFQDTQKLFF. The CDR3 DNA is TGTGCCAGCAGTTACTCGTTCCAGGACACTCAAAAACTGTTTTTT.